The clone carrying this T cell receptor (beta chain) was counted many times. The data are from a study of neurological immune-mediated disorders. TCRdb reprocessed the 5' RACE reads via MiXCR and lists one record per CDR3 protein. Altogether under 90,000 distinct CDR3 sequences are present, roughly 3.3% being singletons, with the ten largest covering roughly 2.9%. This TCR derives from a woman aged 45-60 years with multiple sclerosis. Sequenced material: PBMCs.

The CDR3 nucleotides are TGCGCCAGCAGCTCGTGGGGGGCATCGGATACGCAGTATTTT. It codes for CASSSWGASDTQYF. The V call is TRBV5-1, the J call TRBJ2-3, with D tentatively TRBD1 or TRBD2 (6 bases each). Trimming stripped 3 bases from V and 6 bases from J, with 14 bases between. The CDR3 loop spans 14 amino acids. From germline, CDR1 is SGHRS and CDR2 YFSETQ.